Shown below are 27 T cell receptor beta chains from a single sample sequenced in a study of Graves' ophthalmopathy and Graves' hyperthyroidism. Investigators amplified TCR beta CDR3 regions from RNA transcripts. The workflow started with a first-round RT-PCR run with HTBI primers and then moved on to a second-round multiplex PCR. TCRdb re-analysed the multiplex PCR reads in MiXCR, keeping a single row per CDR3 protein. The sample holds about 400,000 distinct CDR3 sequences, approximately 15% seen once. The sequencing sample was made of peripheral blood. These receptors came from a woman under 30 with stable Graves' hyperthyroidism.

Only a few counts were recorded for this clonotype. The V call is TRBV18, the J call TRBJ2-7, with D unresolved. Per the germline V gene, CDR1 is KGHSH and CDR2 is LQKENI. This CDR3 contains 15 residues. With 2 bases removed from V and 5 bases from J, the gap between germline ends came to 16 bases. The CDR3 spells CASSPSGVSGDEQYF. CDR3 sequence (DNA): TGTGCCAGCTCACCATCTGGGGTCTCGGGCGACGAGCAGTACTTC.

V usage is TRBV20-1 and J usage is TRBJ1-6; D unresolved. V lost 3 bases, J lost 9 bases, and 9 bases lay in between. The CDR3 loop spans 12 amino acids. Germline CDR1 and CDR2: DFQATT and SNEGSKA (reference sequence). The CDR3 sequence is CSARGVGSPLHF. The CDR3 bases are TGCAGTGCTAGGGGCGTGGGTTCACCCCTCCACTTT.

This clonotype was detected many times. CDR3: CASSPSVSTSYGYTF. The CDR3 coding sequence is TGTGCCAGCAGCCCCTCGGTCTCAACATCCTATGGCTACACCTTC. The genes are TRBV7-2 and TRBJ1-2; D call uncertain. Per the germline V gene, CDR1 is SGHTA and CDR2 is FQGNSA. V dropped 5 bases and J dropped 4 bases, with 17 bases sitting between them. The CDR3 is 15 residues long. The full variable domain, rest sourced from reference TRBV7-2 and TRBJ1-2, is GAGVSQSPSNKVTEKGKDVELRCDPISGHTALYWYRQSLGQGLEFLIYFQGNSAPDKSGLPSDRFSAERTGGSVSTLTIQRTQQEDSAVYLCASSPSVSTSYGYTFGSGTRLTVV.

In its sample, this clonotype was seen many times. This sequence joins TRBV7-9 and TRBJ1-1; D call uncertain. CDR3 size: 14 residues. Trimming took 2 bases from V and 1 from J, leaving 8 bases between them. Germline values: CDR1 SEHNR, CDR2 FQNEAQ (reference sequence). CDR3 sequence reads: CASSLQAANTEAFF. CDR3 DNA sequence: TGTGCCAGCAGCTTACAGGCGGCGAACACTGAAGCTTTCTTT.

This clonotype appeared many times. The J gene is TRBJ1-5, the V gene TRBV12-3 or TRBV12-4, with D perhaps TRBD1 (6 bases). Deletions cut 6 bases from V and 3 bases from J, with 18 bases between. There are 16 residues in the CDR3. CDR3 residues: CASSIIQGLPNQPQHF. The CDR3 coding sequence is TGTGCCAGCAGCATTATTCAGGGGCTCCCCAATCAGCCCCAGCATTTT.

In its sample, this clonotype was seen many times. V and J are TRBV6-2 or TRBV6-3 and TRBJ1-5, with TRBD1 identical over 9 bases. The CDR3 contains 15 residues. Per germline, CDR1 MNHEY and CDR2 SVGEGT. The V gene end was trimmed by 5 bases and the J gene end by 3 bases; junction bases not matched to a gene: 5. Here the CDR3 DNA reads TGTGCCAGCAGTACAACAGGGGGCTCCAATCAGCCCCAGCATTTT. It specifies CASSTTGGSNQPQHF.

This clonotype was counted at least ten times. CDR3 loop: CASSSLGTFAYEQYF. CDR3 bases: TGTGCCAGCAGCTCCCTCGGGACCTTCGCCTACGAGCAGTACTTC. The genes are TRBV5-6 and TRBJ2-7; D possibly matches TRBD1 or TRBD2 (5 bases each). The CDR3 covers 15 residues. V was cut by 3 bases and J by 2 bases, with 15 bases left in between. Germline V gives CDR1 SGHDT, CDR2 YYEEEE.

This chain links TRBV6-1 with TRBJ2-7; D could derive from TRBD1 or TRBD2 (6 bases each). The CDR3 contains 15 residues. CDR1 MNHNS and CDR2 SASEGT come from the germline V gene. Trimming left V 7 bases short and J 5 bases short, with 21 bases between. The CDR3 DNA reads TGTGCCAGCACCATTGGGACCGGGGGCCACGACGAGCAGTACTTC. It is translated as CASTIGTGGHDEQYF.

This clonotype was found a few times. In nucleotides, the CDR3 is TGCGCCAGCAGCCATGAGGGGGCGACGGTGTATGGCTACACCTTC. It specifies CASSHEGATVYGYTF. This chain connects TRBV4-1 to TRBJ1-2; TRBD1 agrees at 7 bases. The CDR3 has 15 residues. Germline CDR1 reads MGHRA; CDR2 reads YSYEKL. Losses at the gene ends were 3 bases for V and 5 bases for J; bases not matched to a gene: 9.

This clonotype was counted many times. The chain is built from TRBV2 and TRBJ1-2; tentative D call: TRBD1 (6 bases). V lost 7 bases to trimming and J lost 14 bases, with 20 bases between them. The CDR3 consists of 12 residues. Germline V gene data show CDR1 as SNHLY and CDR2 as FYNNEI. Here the CDR3 DNA reads TGTGCCAGCATGGTAAAGGGGGGAGAGAATACCTTC. It specifies CASMVKGGENTF. The full variable domain, with the rest looked up from reference TRBV2 and TRBJ1-2, is EPEVTQTPSHQVTQMGQEVILRCVPISNHLYFYWYRQILGQKVEFLVSFYNNEISEKSEIFDDQFSVERPDGSNFTLKIRSTKLEDSAMYFCASMVKGGENTFGSGTRLTVV.

This clonotype was recorded a few times. V usage is TRBV25-1 and J usage is TRBJ2-2; TRBD1 agrees at 9 bases. The CDR3 sequence is 14 residues long. CDR1 MGHDK and CDR2 SYGVNS come from the germline V gene. Trimming removed 4 bases from V and 6 bases from J; junction bases left unmatched: 3. The CDR3 protein is CASSVTGGPGELFF. DNA of the CDR3: TGTGCCAGCAGTGTAACAGGGGGCCCCGGGGAGCTGTTTTTT.

This clonotype was seen at least ten times. This chain links TRBV12-3 or TRBV12-4 with TRBJ1-1; TRBD1 matches at 8 bases. The CDR3 spans 13 residues. Trimming took 6 bases from V and 5 from J; bases not matched to a gene: 5. CDR3 in DNA: TGTGCCAGCAGGACAGGGGAGAAGACTGAAGCTTTCTTT. It specifies CASRTGEKTEAFF.

The rearrangement links TRBV6-1 to TRBJ1-6; 7 positions agree with TRBD1. Germline trimming cut 10 bases from V and 5 bases from J; bases unmatched to any gene: 5. Germline CDR1 reads MNHNS; CDR2 reads SASEGT. CDR3 length: 13 residues. The CDR3 protein is CATGTEDNSPLHF. In nucleotides, the CDR3 is TGTGCCACCGGGACAGAAGATAATTCACCCCTCCACTTT.

This clonotype was recorded at least ten times. The V and J genes are TRBV6-2 or TRBV6-3 and TRBJ1-1; D unresolved. The CDR3 is 12 amino acids. V lost 6 bases, J lost 11 bases, and 16 bases lay in between. Germline CDR1 reads MNHEY; CDR2 reads SVGEGT. For the CDR3, the DNA is TGTGCCAGCAGCCCGGCTGGAGCGACCGCTTTCTTT. Translated: CASSPAGATAFF.

This clonotype was counted many times. The CDR3, as DNA: TGCGCCAGCAGCTTGGGGCTGGACACTGAAGCTTTCTTT. Its protein is CASSLGLDTEAFF. V is TRBV5-1 and J is TRBJ1-1, with D unclear. CDR3 length: 13 residues. V shed 0 bases and J shed 3 bases, with 6 bases lying between them. CDR1 is SGHRS and CDR2 is YFSETQ in the germline V gene. Complete variable domain (other parts from reference TRBV5-1 and TRBJ1-1): KAGVTQTPRYLIKTRGQQVTLSCSPISGHRSVSWYQQTPGQGLQFLFEYFSETQRNKGNFPGRFSGRQFSNSRSEMNVSTLELGDSALYLCASSLGLDTEAFFGQGTRLTVV.

This clonotype was detected a few times. The CDR3 bases are TGCGCCAGCAGCGAGAGTGTCACGGGACCCCTCCACTTT. Its protein product is CASSESVTGPLHF. The chain carries TRBV5-1 and TRBJ1-6; D uncertain. This CDR3 region has 13 residues. The V end lost 4 bases, the J end lost 12 bases, and 14 bases lay between the germline ends. CDR1 is SGHRS and CDR2 is YFSETQ in the germline V gene.

This clonotype was counted ten times or more. This chain connects TRBV20-1 to TRBJ1-3; the D gene is possibly TRBD1 (6 bases). Germline V gives CDR1 DFQATT, CDR2 SNEGSKA (reference sequence). CDR3 length: 13 amino acids. Trimming pared 6 bases from V and 4 bases from J, leaving 13 bases between. In DNA, the CDR3 is TGCAGTGCCACGGACAGCGGAGGAAACACCATATATTTT. This gives the protein CSATDSGGNTIYF.

This clonotype came up a few times. V is TRBV10-2 and J is TRBJ1-6, with TRBD1 matching over 9 bases. Per germline, CDR1 WSHSY and CDR2 SAAADI. This CDR3 is 14 amino acids long. V lost 8 bases and J lost 5; bases outside the gene matches: 4. DNA of the CDR3: TGCGCCAGCTCCTGGACAGGGGATAATTCACCCCTCCACTTT. Its translation: CASSWTGDNSPLHF.

This clonotype was recorded many times. The chain carries TRBV12-3 or TRBV12-4 and TRBJ1-2; 8 bases line up with TRBD1. With V trimmed by 6 bases and J by 5 bases, 11 bases remained unmatched. The CDR3 sequence is 15 residues long. CDR3 region: CASSSSGGEKYGYTF. The CDR3 region has the DNA TGTGCCAGCAGCTCGTCAGGGGGCGAAAAGTATGGCTACACCTTC.

This clonotype was observed many times. The CDR3 spells CASSQELVREEAFF. CDR3 coding DNA: TGTGCCAGCAGCCAAGAATTGGTACGGGAAGAAGCTTTCTTT. V usage is TRBV3-1 and J usage is TRBJ1-1; D remains unclear. Germline CDR1 and CDR2: LGHDT and YNNKEL (reference sequence). The V end lost 0 bases, the J end lost 8 bases, and 13 bases lay between the germline ends. CDR3 size: 14 residues.

This clonotype was counted ten times or more. The rearrangement links TRBV6-5 to TRBJ1-2; TRBD1 is a possible D gene (5 bases). Germline V gives CDR1 MNHEY, CDR2 SVGAGI. The length of the CDR3 is 15 residues. The V gene lost 4 bases and the J gene lost 7 bases, with 19 bases spanning the gap. The CDR3 DNA reads as TGTGCCAGCAGTTTCAGGGTCGGTGCTTCTAGTGGCTACACCTTC. Translated, it gives CASSFRVGASSGYTF.

This clonotype was counted many times. This chain's CDR3 is CATQDRSNQPQHF. The CDR3 DNA sequence: TGCGCCACCCAGGACAGGAGCAATCAGCCCCAGCATTTT. This chain uses TRBV10-2 with TRBJ1-5; 7 bases fit TRBD1. V trimming: 10 bases; J trimming: 1 base; junction bases outside the gene matches: 4. The CDR3 length is 13 residues. From germline, CDR1 is WSHSY and CDR2 SAAADI.

This clonotype was recorded many times. This chain joins TRBV19 and TRBJ2-7; no definite D call. The CDR3 contains 13 residues. Germline V gene sequence: CDR1 LNHDA, CDR2 SQIVND (reference sequence). V was pared by 1 base and J by 1 base, with 5 bases between. Here the CDR3 reads CASSIGSSYEQYF. CDR3 in DNA: TGTGCCAGTAGTATAGGGTCATCCTACGAGCAGTACTTC.

At least ten counts were recorded for this clonotype. The V and J genes are TRBV7-2 and TRBJ1-1; D uncertain. Trimming removed 0 bases at V and 6 bases at J, with 8 bases between. This CDR3 is 13 amino acids long. Germline CDR1 SGHTA, CDR2 FQGNSA. The CDR3: CASSLAGIPEAFF. For the CDR3, the DNA is TGTGCCAGCAGCTTAGCCGGGATCCCTGAAGCTTTCTTT. The full variable domain, completed using reference TRBV7-2 and TRBJ1-1, is GAGVSQSPSNKVTEKGKDVELRCDPISGHTALYWYRQSLGQGLEFLIYFQGNSAPDKSGLPSDRFSAERTGGSVSTLTIQRTQQEDSAVYLCASSLAGIPEAFFGQGTRLTVV.

This clonotype has a count of ten or more. CDR3 coding DNA: TGCGCCAGCAGCCAAGAAAGGACAGGGAGGAGCACTGAAGCTTTCTTT. Encoded protein: CASSQERTGRSTEAFF. The rearrangement joins TRBV4-3 to TRBJ1-1; 8 bases are a match to TRBD1. Trimming removed 0 bases from V and 4 bases from J; junction bases left unmatched: 7. The germline V gene encodes CDR1 LGHNA and CDR2 YSLEER. The CDR3 contains 16 residues.

In its sample, this clonotype was seen many times. The chain combines TRBV5-6 with TRBJ2-7, with D perhaps TRBD2 (7 bases). The CDR3 sequence is 15 residues long. CDR1 and CDR2 from the germline V gene are SGHDT and YYEEEE. Trimming took off 6 bases at V and 6 bases at J, with 22 bases between the two ends. The CDR3 sequence: CASKKWGGKLGEQYF. CDR3 nucleotides: TGTGCCAGCAAGAAATGGGGGGGCAAATTAGGCGAGCAGTACTTC.

This clonotype was seen many times. The chain joins TRBV19 to TRBJ2-6; TRBD1 matches at 8 bases. This CDR3 contains 15 residues. The trim removed 6 bases at V and 3 bases at J, leaving 4 bases unmatched. Germline V gene sequence: CDR1 LNHDA, CDR2 SQIVND (reference sequence). The CDR3 region is CASRGGQVGANVLTF. The CDR3 DNA sequence: TGTGCCAGTAGAGGGGGACAGGTTGGGGCCAACGTCCTGACTTTC.